These 26 T cell receptor beta chains originate from one sample sequenced in a study of blood T cells in healthy people across ages. Then a second PCR, running about 6 to 12 cycles, was carried out with a sample-barcoded 5' primer and a J-beta primer mix. TCRdb itself ran the 5' RACE reads through MiXCR, one entry per CDR3 protein. The repertoire holds fewer than 800,000 distinct CDR3 sequences, with roughly 32% as singletons. Material: blood. The receptors derive from a woman aged 80 or over in good health.

This clonotype occurred many times. The DNA of the CDR3 is TGTGCTAGTGGTTTTGGGGACATACACACAGATACGCAGTATTTT. Protein product: CASGFGDIHTDTQYF. V and J are TRBV12-5 and TRBJ2-3; tentatively, D is TRBD1 (6 bases). V was clipped by 3 bases and J by 2 bases, with 12 bases between them. The length of the CDR3 is 15 residues. The germline CDR1 and CDR2 sequences are LGHNT and FRNRAP.

This clonotype was counted many times. V usage is TRBV20-1 and J usage is TRBJ2-3; 10 bases align to TRBD1. The V segment lost 0 bases and the J segment 6 bases; nucleotides outside the gene matches: 6. CDR1 and CDR2 from the germline V gene are DFQATT and SNEGSKA (reference sequence). The CDR3 totals 15 residues. DNA of the CDR3: TGCAGTGCTAGAGACCGGGACAGGGGAGTGGATACGCAGTATTTT. This codes for CSARDRDRGVDTQYF.

This clonotype was observed a handful of times. The V call is TRBV12-3 or TRBV12-4, the J call TRBJ1-6; D remains unclear. Trimming shortened V by 3 bases and J by 5 bases, and 8 bases separated the two germline ends. The CDR3 length is 14 residues. The CDR3 DNA follows: TGTGCCAGCAGTTTTTCCCCAGATAATTCACCCCTCCACTTT. Translating gives CASSFSPDNSPLHF.

Notes on this clonotype: Given a much more abundant clone one base away, this may be a read error. The rearrangement uses TRBV7-9 and TRBJ2-1; no clear D gene. Deletions cut 3 bases from V and 10 bases from J, with 13 bases between. CDR3 length equals 13 residues. In germline, CDR1 is SEHNR, CDR2 FQNEAQ (reference sequence). The CDR3 is CASSLSPSYEQFF. The CDR3 DNA is TGTGCCAGCAGCTTGTCACCTTCCTACGAGCAGTTCTTC.

This clonotype came up many times. The chain has TRBV10-3 and TRBJ2-1, with D maybe TRBD2 (6 bases). Trimming cost V 7 bases and J 0 bases, with 13 bases left between them. Per the germline V gene, CDR1 is ENHRY and CDR2 is SYGVKD. This CDR3 comprises 15 residues. The CDR3 bases are TGTGCCATCAATAATGACGGGAGCTCCTACAATGAGCAGTTCTTC. Its protein product is CAINNDGSSYNEQFF.

Remarks on this clonotype: A much larger clonotype is one base distant, so this may be a read error. This chain uses TRBV7-9 with TRBJ1-4, with a weak D call TRBD1 (6 bases). The CDR3 is 16 amino acids. V gave up 5 bases and J gave up 1 base, with 14 bases separating them. Germline CDR1 and CDR2: SEHNR and FQNEAQ (reference sequence). CDR3 sequence (DNA): TGTGCCAGCAGCCTCGGACAGCGGGGAACTAATGAAAAACTGTTTTTT. Translating gives CASSLGQRGTNEKLFF.

This clonotype appeared a few times. CDR3 amino acids: CASSEAPATNEKLFF. As DNA, the CDR3 is TGTGCCAGCAGTGAAGCGCCAGCAACTAATGAAAAACTGTTTTTT. The chain carries TRBV6-1 and TRBJ1-4; D gene unclear. V gave up 0 bases and J gave up 0 bases, with 5 bases separating them. CDR3 length: 15 amino acids. CDR1 and CDR2 (germline): MNHNS, SASEGT.

This clonotype showed up many times. V is TRBV29-1 and J is TRBJ1-1; no reliable D call. CDR3 length: 10 amino acids. Between the trimmed V and J ends, which lost 3 bases and 4 bases, there was a span of 3 bases. Germline CDR1 reads SQVTM; CDR2 reads ANQGSEA. Here the CDR3 DNA reads TGCAGCGTTGAGACCACTGAAGCTTTCTTT. This sequence encodes CSVETTEAFF.

Ten or more counts support this clonotype. V is TRBV20-1 and J is TRBJ2-4; TRBD1 might be the D (7 bases). Germline V gene lookup returns CDR1 DFQATT and CDR2 SNEGSKA (reference sequence). This CDR3 has 15 residues. V was pared by 6 bases and J by 0 bases, with 15 bases between. CDR3 region: CSANAGGLAKNIQYF. CDR3 DNA sequence: TGCAGTGCGAATGCAGGGGGACTAGCCAAAAACATTCAGTACTTC.

This clonotype has just a few counts. At one boundary the junction diverges from the germline segment, which might be a read error. This rearrangement joins TRBV20-1 to TRBJ1-2; tentative D call: TRBD1 (5 bases). The germline gives CDR1 DFQATT, CDR2 SNEGSKA (reference sequence). This CDR3 is 15 amino acids long. This CDR3 is CSARAVQDTNYGDTF. The DNA of the CDR3 is TGCAGTGCTAGAGCCGTACAGGACACTAACTATGGCGACACCTTC.

This clonotype was observed a single time. The chain recombines TRBV7-3 with TRBJ1-1; 10 bases map to TRBD1. Germline V gene lookup returns CDR1 SGHTA and CDR2 FQGTGA. The length of the CDR3 is 15 residues. V trimming: 5 bases; J trimming: 4 bases; junction bases outside the gene matches: 7. The CDR3 region has the DNA TGTGCCAGCAGCCCCGACAGGGGGCGAGGCACTGAAGCTTTCTTT. As protein: CASSPDRGRGTEAFF.

This clonotype was observed many times. The rearrangement joins TRBV4-1 to TRBJ2-7; 8 nucleotides match TRBD1. Germline CDR1 MGHRA, CDR2 YSYEKL. Trimming cost V 1 base and J 2 bases; bases outside gene matches: 13. CDR3 length: 18 amino acids. The CDR3 region has the DNA TGCGCCAGCAGCCAAGGGGAAGGGACAGGACTTCTAGCCTACGAGCAGTACTTC. This sequence encodes CASSQGEGTGLLAYEQYF.

In regard to this clonotype: Its ends do not fully match the called genes, so a read error is possible. The V and J genes are TRBV6-1 and TRBJ2-4; TRBD2 matches at 10 bases. The CDR3 extends over 15 amino acids. The V gene's germline CDR1 is MNHNS and CDR2 SASEGT. The CDR3 coding sequence is TGTGTCAGCAGTCAACTAGCGGGAATGAATAACCTTCAGTACTTC. Its protein product is CVSSQLAGMNNLQYF.

Ten or more counts support this clonotype. V and J are TRBV5-1 and TRBJ2-7, with 12 bases identical to TRBD2. Germline trimming cut 4 bases from V and 2 bases from J; bases unmatched to any gene: 10. The CDR3 extends over 17 amino acids. Per germline, CDR1 SGHRS and CDR2 YFSETQ. CDR3 bases: TGCGCCAGCAGCCCTAGGCTAGCGGGGGGGCCTACCTACGAGCAGTACTTC. Amino acid sequence: CASSPRLAGGPTYEQYF.

There are many counts of this clonotype. The V and J genes are TRBV2 and TRBJ2-7; D assignment may be TRBD1 or TRBD2 (5 bases each). Germline values: CDR1 SNHLY, CDR2 FYNNEI. The CDR3 has 14 residues. Trimming removed 3 bases at V and 0 bases at J, with 9 bases between. CDR3 amino acids: CASSEGVGSYEQYF. CDR3 coding DNA: TGTGCCAGCAGTGAGGGGGTTGGCTCCTACGAGCAGTACTTC.

V gene TRBV4-1 combines with J gene TRBJ2-5; the D gene is possibly TRBD1 (6 bases). The J call may be incorrect, as the DNA end agrees better with TRBJ2-4. CDR1 is MGHRA, CDR2 YSYEKL, per germline. This CDR3 has 16 residues. The CDR3 sequence: CASSQGATWGQDIQYF. The DNA for the CDR3 is TGCGCCAGCAGCCAAGGCGCCACATGGGGGCAAGACATTCAGTACTTC.

As for this clonotype: A much larger clonotype is one base distant, so this may be a read error. The rearrangement uses TRBV20-1 and TRBJ2-3, with D perhaps matching TRBD2 (6 bases). With 7 bases removed from V and 1 base from J, the gap between germline ends came to 24 bases. CDR1 and CDR2 from the germline V gene are DFQATT and SNEGSKA (reference sequence). The CDR3 runs 17 residues. CDR3 DNA: TGCAGTGTTCCGCTAAAGCCCCAGTGGGGGGGCACAGATACGCAGTATTTT. It translates to CSVPLKPQWGGTDTQYF.

The chain carries TRBV6-2 or TRBV6-3 and TRBJ2-2; D gene unclear. Trimming left V 0 bases short and J 4 bases short, with 9 bases between. The germline gives CDR1 MNHEY, CDR2 SVGEGT. This CDR3 has 15 residues. CDR3 residues: CASSYSTLTTGELFF. The CDR3 nucleotides are TGTGCCAGCAGTTACTCGACATTAACCACCGGGGAGCTGTTTTTT.

This clonotype was found a few times. V is TRBV6-5 and J is TRBJ1-1, with TRBD1 as a possible D gene (5 bases). The CDR3 is 17 amino acids. Germline V gene sequence: CDR1 MNHEY, CDR2 SVGAGI. V dropped 2 bases and J dropped 0 bases, with 16 bases sitting between them. This CDR3 is CASSYNRGRTMNTEAFF. CDR3 bases: TGTGCCAGCAGTTACAACCGGGGACGGACCATGAACACTGAAGCTTTCTTT.

The chain is built from TRBV6-2 or TRBV6-3 and TRBJ2-1; a weak D match, TRBD2 (6 bases). CDR1 is MNHEY and CDR2 is SVGEGT in the germline V gene. V was shortened by 4 bases and J by 7 bases, with 17 bases between the two germline ends. This CDR3 comprises 15 residues. CDR3 in DNA: TGTGCCAGCAGTTTACCGACTAGGTTCGGTAATGAGCAGTTCTTC. Residues: CASSLPTRFGNEQFF.

This clonotype was seen repeatedly, ten times or more. The rearrangement joins TRBV2 to TRBJ2-1, with D perhaps matching TRBD2 (7 bases). CDR3 size: 15 residues. The V gene lost 6 bases and the J gene lost 4 bases, with 16 bases spanning the gap. The germline CDR1 and CDR2 sequences are SNHLY and FYNNEI. CDR3 sequence: CASRGRGGRYNEQFF. For the CDR3, the DNA is TGTGCCAGCAGGGGGAGGGGGGGCCGATACAATGAGCAGTTCTTC.

The gene calls are TRBV29-1 and TRBJ2-4; D is possibly TRBD1 (6 bases). The CDR3 has 13 amino acids. The V gene's germline CDR1 is SQVTM and CDR2 ANQGSEA. The germline V and J ends were trimmed by 1 base and 4 bases, with 8 bases remaining between them. The CDR3 here is CSVEVTGKNIQYF. As DNA, the CDR3 is TGCAGCGTTGAAGTCACAGGGAAAAACATTCAGTACTTC. The variable domain in full, completed from reference TRBV29-1 and TRBJ2-4, reads SAVISQKPSRDICQRGTSLTIQCQVDSQVTMMFWYRQQPGQSLTLIATANQGSEATYESGFVIDKFPISRPNLTFSTLTVSNMSPEDSSIYLCSVEVTGKNIQYFGAGTRLSVL.

The chain combines TRBV7-8 with TRBJ2-7; either TRBD1 or TRBD2 may supply D (5 bases each). The J call is uncertain, as TRBJ2-4 better fits the DNA end. Germline CDR1 and CDR2: SGHVS and FQNEAQ. The CDR3 totals 14 residues. CDR3: CASSFSASGTIQYF. CDR3 sequence (DNA): TGTGCCAGCAGCTTCAGCGCCTCAGGGACCATTCAGTACTTC.

This clonotype was found many times. The rearrangement links TRBV11-1 to TRBJ2-1; D is uncertain. The CDR3 is 11 residues long. Trimming removed 3 bases from V and 7 bases from J, with 4 bases in between. Germline V gene sequence: CDR1 SGHAT, CDR2 FQDESV (reference sequence). In nucleotides, the CDR3 is TGTGCCAGCAGCTTCGATAATGAGCAGTTCTTC. Translated: CASSFDNEQFF.

The chain has TRBV7-2 and TRBJ1-2; the match to TRBD1 covers 12 bases. CDR3 size: 16 residues. The trim removed 4 bases at V and 8 bases at J, leaving 11 bases unmatched. CDR1 SGHTA and CDR2 FQGNSA come from the germline V gene. In DNA, the CDR3 is TGTGCCAGCAGCTCCCACGGGGGGACAGGGGGCGCGGGCTACACCTTC. It is translated as CASSSHGGTGGAGYTF.

This clonotype has ten or more counts. The chain links TRBV14 to TRBJ2-1, with 8 bases aligning to TRBD2. From germline, CDR1 is SGHDN and CDR2 FVKESK. The CDR3 is 18 amino acids. Germline trimming cut 5 bases from V and 6 bases from J; bases unmatched to any gene: 18. The CDR3 nucleotides read TGTGCCAGCAGCGAAAGGGCCAGCTTTGCGGGGGGAGGCAATGAGCAGTTCTTC. Protein: CASSERASFAGGGNEQFF. Variable domain in full (rest from reference TRBV14 and TRBJ2-1): EAGVTQFPSHSVIEKGQTVTLRCDPISGHDNLYWYRRVMGKEIKFLLHFVKESKQDESGMPNNRFLAERTGGTYSTLKVQPAELEDSGVYFCASSERASFAGGGNEQFFGPGTRLTVL.